This entry lists 15 T cell receptor beta chains sequenced from one sample in a study of cytomegalovirus exposure and HLA in healthy donors (dated by TCRdb to between 2016 and 2019). The library was built by means of the immunoSEQ multiplex PCR assay. For the multiplex PCR, a mixture combining 60 forward primers for TCR Vbeta segments and 13 reverse primers for TCR Jbeta segments was used. The immuneACCESS repertoire file appears here via TCRdb, limited to in-frame rearrangements. These files lack a portion of the clones; in checked studies, under half of the deficit traces to unresolved V genes, and the cause of the others is not known. The table for this sample shows about 210,000 clones. The ten largest account for less than 1% of the sample. What was sequenced was PBMCs. Receptors were obtained from a woman in her twenties or thirties in good health and CMV-seropositive.

The V and J genes are TRBV27 and TRBJ1-6, with 9 nucleotides matching TRBD1. Germline trimming cut 8 bases from V and 11 bases from J; bases unmatched to any gene: 16. The CDR3 runs to 16 residues. CDR1 and CDR2 from the germline V gene are MNHEY and SMNVEV (reference sequence). The CDR3 reads CASRDRDFSAATPLHF. CDR3 in DNA: TGTGCCAGCCGGGACAGGGATTTCTCAGCCGCAACACCCCTCCACTTT.

The genes are TRBV6-6 and TRBJ2-5, with D unresolved. Deletions cut 5 bases from V and 2 bases from J, with 12 bases between. The germline gives CDR1 MNHNY, CDR2 SVGAGI (reference sequence). The CDR3 extends over 14 amino acids. This CDR3 reads CASSNRLRQETQYF. CDR3 coding DNA: TGTGCCAGCAGTAACCGACTCCGACAAGAGACCCAGTACTTC.

CDR3 sequence: CASVTSGFTDTQYF. In DNA, the CDR3 is TGTGCCAGCGTAACTAGCGGTTTCACAGATACGCAGTATTTT. The chain couples TRBV2 to TRBJ2-3, with 8 bases lining up with TRBD2. Germline assignment: CDR1 SNHLY and CDR2 FYNNEI. This CDR3 is 14 amino acids long. Trimming took 8 bases from V and 2 from J; bases not matched to a gene: 6.

This chain uses TRBV5-6 with TRBJ2-1; 11 bases map to TRBD1. Germline V gene sequence: CDR1 SGHDT, CDR2 YYEEEE. The CDR3 loop spans 16 amino acids. The ends lost 3 bases at V and 5 bases at J; junction bases unmatched: 7. CDR3 amino acids: CASSSRTGGPNNEQFF. CDR3 coding DNA: TGTGCCAGCAGCTCAAGGACAGGGGGCCCGAACAATGAGCAGTTCTTC.

The chain combines TRBV29-1 with TRBJ2-1, with 8 bases aligning to TRBD2. Unmatched junction bases numbered 21, after V lost 1 base and J lost 16 bases. CDR1 is SQVTM, CDR2 ANQGSEA, per germline. The CDR3 runs to 16 residues. CDR3 nucleotides: TGCAGCGTTGAAGGACGGGCGTCAGCGGGAGTTAACTTCAACTTCTTC. Amino acid sequence: CSVEGRASAGVNFNFF.

The chain links TRBV29-1 to TRBJ1-1; D is unclear. The CDR3 consists of 16 residues. The V gene lost 1 base and the J gene lost 0 bases, with 15 bases spanning the gap. Germline CDR1 reads SQVTM; CDR2 reads ANQGSEA. The CDR3, as DNA: TGCAGCGTTGAAGGGGGAGACGTCTACATGAACACTGAAGCTTTCTTT. This sequence encodes CSVEGGDVYMNTEAFF.

The V and J genes are TRBV9 and TRBJ2-5; D possibly corresponds to TRBD1 (6 bases). Germline values: CDR1 SGDLS, CDR2 YYNGEE. The CDR3 spans 15 residues. Trimming cost V 0 bases and J 1 base, with 10 bases left between them. The CDR3 sequence is CASSVGGTPQETQYF. The CDR3 DNA reads TGTGCCAGCAGCGTAGGTGGGACACCCCAAGAGACCCAGTACTTC.

The CDR3 spells CASSGTDFKDEQYF. CDR3 coding DNA: TGTGCCAGCAGTGGGACAGACTTTAAAGACGAGCAGTACTTC. V and J are TRBV2 and TRBJ2-5, with D maybe TRBD1 (6 bases). The J call may be incorrect, as the DNA end agrees better with TRBJ2-7. Germline CDR1 is SNHLY and CDR2 is FYNNEI. The CDR3 consists of 14 residues.

The chain employs TRBV30 and TRBJ2-3; D is ambiguous. V lost 2 bases and J 3 bases, leaving 9 bases between the germline ends. Germline CDR1 GTSNPN, CDR2 SVGIG (reference sequence). The CDR3 has 13 amino acids. The CDR3 reads CAWSPPGTDTQYF. CDR3 DNA: TGTGCCTGGAGTCCCCCGGGTACAGATACGCAGTATTTT. The full variable domain, completed using reference TRBV30 and TRBJ2-3, is SQTIHQWPATLVQPVGSPLSLECTVEGTSNPNLYWYRQAAGRGLQLLFYSVGIGQISSEVPQNLSASRPQDRQFILSSKKLLLSDSGFYLCAWSPPGTDTQYFGPGTRLTVL.

The chain is built from TRBV6-6 and TRBJ2-1, with 9 bases lining up with TRBD2. This CDR3 comprises 15 residues. V lost 8 bases to trimming and J lost 0 bases; unmatched junction nucleotides: 5. Germline CDR1 reads MNHNY; CDR2 reads SVGAGI (reference sequence). The CDR3 protein is CASGGRGSSYNEQFF. The CDR3 bases are TGTGCCAGCGGCGGGAGGGGAAGCTCCTACAATGAGCAGTTCTTC.

The chain recombines TRBV5-5 with TRBJ2-1; D is undetermined. The V end lost 0 bases, the J end lost 7 bases, and 8 bases lay between the germline ends. This CDR3 comprises 13 residues. CDR1 SGHKS and CDR2 YYEKEE come from the germline V gene (reference sequence). The CDR3 sequence is CASSLGLNNEQFF. The CDR3 bases are TGTGCCAGCAGCTTGGGGCTCAATAATGAGCAGTTCTTC.

The V call is TRBV7-9, the J call TRBJ2-2; D is undetermined. Germline values: CDR1 SEHNR, CDR2 FQNEAQ (reference sequence). The length of the CDR3 is 11 residues. Trimming left V 4 bases short and J 8 bases short, with 5 bases between. The CDR3 nucleotides read TGTGCCAGCAGCTCTATAGGGGAGCTGTTTTTT. This translates into CASSSIGELFF.

The V call is TRBV2, the J call TRBJ1-4; 10 bases fit TRBD1. Germline V lookup: CDR1 SNHLY, CDR2 FYNNEI. J was trimmed by 6 bases and V by 11 bases; bases with no gene match: 9. The CDR3 extends over 14 amino acids. The CDR3 here is CASKAGTGDEKLFF. The CDR3 DNA sequence: TGTGCCTCGAAGGCCGGGACAGGGGATGAAAAACTGTTTTTT.

This chain uses TRBV10-2 with TRBJ2-5; 9 bases match TRBD1. Trimming removed 9 bases from V and 1 base from J; junction bases left unmatched: 3. Looked up from germline, CDR1 is WSHSY and CDR2 is SAAADI. CDR3 length: 13 amino acids. The CDR3 DNA sequence: TGCGCCAGTATGACAGGGGGCCAAGAGACCCAGTACTTC. Translating gives CASMTGGQETQYF.

V is TRBV27 and J is TRBJ1-3; 10 nucleotides match TRBD1. Per germline, CDR1 MNHEY and CDR2 SMNVEV (reference sequence). This CDR3 is 15 amino acids long. V shed 5 bases, J shed 5 bases, and the junction held 6 bases outside the gene matches. CDR3 loop: CASSIGTGARNTIYF. The CDR3 bases are TGTGCCAGCAGTATCGGGACAGGGGCACGAAACACCATATATTTT.